This is a list of T cell receptor beta chains from one sample in a study of blood T cell repertoires in COVID-19. Assay: immunoSEQ multiplex PCR; the TCRdb copy retains only in-frame clones and omits some. The repertoire holds fewer than 80,000 clones, with around 70% as singletons. Source material: peripheral blood. These receptors were collected from a man aged 60 to 75 with acute or convalescent COVID-19. Each CDR3 is given without its conserved first and last residue. D genes are given only for firm matches.

TRBV27	TRBJ1-6	-	ASSLKQSSSYNSPLH
TRBV11-2	TRBJ2-6	-	ATARDSGANVLT
TRBV7-9	TRBJ2-1	TRBD2	ASSLLGAGGPDNEQF
TRBV10-2	TRBJ1-1	TRBD1	ASSGMGQKAF
TRBV24-1	TRBJ2-5	-	ATSDPLRGRGQETQY
TRBV25-1	TRBJ2-3	TRBD2	ASSDGGVAGVADTQY
TRBV5-1	TRBJ2-1	-	ASNGVSGGSYNEQF
TRBV9	TRBJ2-5	TRBD2	ASSVGPAGEETQY
TRBV24-1	TRBJ2-1	TRBD2	ATSDSMRGGHEQF
TRBV2	TRBJ1-1	TRBD1	ASSPGQDARGAF
TRBV28	TRBJ2-2	TRBD2	ASYPNSGRKTGELF
TRBV11-2	TRBJ2-5	-	ASSLTSGQETQY
TRBV7-9	TRBJ2-7	TRBD2	ASSFGGGAYEQY
TRBV7-2	TRBJ2-5	TRBD2	ASSKGLGETQY
TRBV3-1/TRBV3-2	TRBJ2-2	TRBD1	ASSSGQGYTGELF
TRBV7-9	TRBJ1-4	-	ASSQGVREKLF
TRBV7-9	TRBJ2-7	-	ASSRGSGGLSYEQY
TRBV4-1	TRBJ2-1	TRBD2	ASSQARSGGASEF
TRBV6-1	TRBJ1-4	-	ASSEFSRGEKLF
TRBV30	TRBJ1-6	-	AWSEVGSSYNSPLH
TRBV18	TRBJ1-1	TRBD1	ASSPGDRAEAF
TRBV5-1	TRBJ1-1	TRBD1	ASSSKGADTEAF
TRBV29-1	TRBJ2-3	-	SVLGGVTDTQY
TRBV5-6	TRBJ1-5	TRBD1	ASSRRDSYQPQH
TRBV5-4	TRBJ1-1	-	ASSSRGNTEAF
TRBV6-5	TRBJ2-7	-	ASKTGDAYEQY
TRBV24-1	TRBJ1-2	-	ATSEAGVPDYGYT
TRBV5-1	TRBJ1-4	-	ASRKSDSEKLF
TRBV4-1	TRBJ1-2	TRBD1	ASSQEGSDRGLGYGYT
TRBV6-1	TRBJ2-1	TRBD1	ASSEGTGTDEQF
TRBV5-4	TRBJ2-3	TRBD2	ASSSQLGEGTDTQY
TRBV5-1	TRBJ1-2	-	ASSPGQLGYT
TRBV5-4	TRBJ2-2	TRBD2	ARSPGALAGGGELF
TRBV28	TRBJ1-4	-	ASSLWEGSFNEKLF
TRBV7-5	TRBJ1-3	-	VRSSNRVLNSGNTIY
TRBV7-6	TRBJ2-1	TRBD2	ASSLSLAGGPGNNEQF
TRBV4-1	TRBJ2-5	-	ASSQQVNQETQY